Sequencing of this TCR beta chain was carried out in a study of T cell repertoires in cytomegalovirus infection. The overall study: Public TCR beta signatures indicated both CMV infection and matching HLA type. Study-wide points: CMV-specific HLA-C-restricted TCR beta clonotypes dominated the ex vivo response. Using cumulative public TCR beta family frequency, the authors identified those who carried CMV together with the relevant HLA.

TCRdb fed the reads into MiXCR, producing one record per CDR3 protein. This sample has roughly 250,000 distinct CDR3 sequences, with more than 9% found just once. As regards this clonotype: Its antigen is as yet unknown. This sequence may be a read error, since a much larger clone differs from it by one base.

The receptor comes from a human donor in good health (CMV status not recorded). Some clones in this sample may be carry-over from other donors' samples. Sequencing was carried out using PBMCs.

CDR3 nucleotide sequence: TGTGCCAGCAGCTTAGGAGTAGGTACGGAACAGGGGGCGAAGACCCAGTACTTC. Protein sequence: CASSLGVGTEQGAKTQYF. The chain combines TRBV7-6 with TRBJ2-5; TRBD1 agrees at 9 bases. V gave up 1 base and J gave up 6 bases; unmatched junction bases: 15. The CDR3 has 18 residues. The germline gives CDR1 SGHVS, CDR2 FNYEAQ. Based on the CDR3 plus reference TRBV7-6 and TRBJ2-5, the full variable domain is GAGVSQSPRYKVTKRGQDVALRCDPISGHVSLYWYRQALGQGPEFLTYFNYEAQQDKSGLPNDRFSAERPEGSISTLTIQRTEQRDSAMYRCASSLGVGTEQGAKTQYFGPGTRLLVL.